The rows below give T cell receptor beta chains drawn from one sample of a study of blood T cells in healthy people across ages. TCRdb reprocessed the 5' RACE reads via MiXCR and lists one record per CDR3 protein. The sample gives roughly 800,000 distinct CDR3 sequences, nearly 60% of which show up once; 20% to 25% is in the top ten. Sequencing was performed on blood. The receptor source for this set is a man aged 25-40 years in good health. The CDR3 runs from the conserved cysteine through the conserved F or W. A D gene is named only where the DNA matches it firmly. Rows give clone size only sometimes, using once, few, many, or a class for an expanded clone.

D	V	J	size	DNA	CDR3
TRBD2	TRBV4-3	TRBJ2-1	few	TGCGCCAGCAGCCAAACAGGCACTAGCGGGAAACATGAGCAGTTCTTC	CASSQTGTSGKHEQFF
TRBD1	TRBV12-3/TRBV12-4	TRBJ1-2	few	TGTGCCAGCAAGGGGGACAGAGCCTTTGCCACCTTC	CASKGDRAFATF
.	TRBV7-9	TRBJ2-3	.	TGTGCCAGCAGTGCCCCAGGGGCGGGTACGCAGTATTTT	CASSAPGAGTQYF
.	TRBV20-1	TRBJ2-3	.	TGCAGTGCTGTCGACGCACGAAGCACAGATACGCAGTATTTT	CSAVDARSTDTQYF
TRBD2	TRBV10-3	TRBJ2-2	few	TGTGCCATCAGTGATTCCGGACTAGCGGGTAACACCGGGGAGCTGTTTTTT	CAISDSGLAGNTGELFF
.	TRBV27	TRBJ2-7	.	TGTGCCAGCAGTTCTCGGGTAGCGCCGTACGAGCAGTACTTC	CASSSRVAPYEQYF
.	TRBV7-6	TRBJ1-1	.	TGTGCCAGCAGCTTAGCTTCCGGACAGATCAACACTGAAGCTTTCTTT	CASSLASGQINTEAFF
TRBD2	TRBV3-1	TRBJ2-1	.	TGTGCCAGCAGCCGGGGACTAGCGGGAGGGAGGGTGAATGAGCAGTTCTTC	CASSRGLAGGRVNEQFF
.	TRBV18	TRBJ2-7	.	TGTGCCAGCTCATCCAATAGCGGCCCTTCCTACAATGAGCAGTACTTC	CASSSNSGPSYNEQYF
.	TRBV4-1	TRBJ2-1	.	TGCGCCAGCAGCCCCCGCGAAGGGCTTGAGCAGTTCTTC	CASSPREGLEQFF
.	TRBV4-1	TRBJ1-1	.	TGCGCCAGCAGCCAAGGGGGATGGAGCACGAACACTGAAGCTTTCTTT	CASSQGGWSTNTEAFF
.	TRBV27	TRBJ1-6	.	TGTGCCAGCAGTTCGGGCCGGGGTTCACCCCTCCACTTT	CASSSGRGSPLHF
.	TRBV20-1	TRBJ2-7	.	TGCAGTGCCCCCGGTGGGGATGAGCAGTACTTC	CSAPGGDEQYF
.	TRBV6-2/TRBV6-3	TRBJ2-7	.	TGTGCCAGCAGTTACGTCAGCCGTTACGAGCAGTACTTC	CASSYVSRYEQYF
.	TRBV7-8	TRBJ2-7	.	TGTGCCAGCAGCTTTTCGATTCCACCCTACGAGCAGTACTTC	CASSFSIPPYEQYF
TRBD1	TRBV6-1	TRBJ2-7	few	TGTGCCAGCAGTCTCTCCGGGACAGGGGTCAGGGAGCAGTACTTC	CASSLSGTGVREQYF
.	TRBV7-8	TRBJ2-5	.	TGTGCCAGCAGCCATTTGGGGAGACACAATGAGCAGTACTTC	CASSHLGRHNEQYF
.	TRBV5-1	TRBJ2-7	.	TGCGCCAGCAGCGAAACCGGACCCCTCTACGAGCAGTACTTC	CASSETGPLYEQYF
TRBD1	TRBV11-2	TRBJ1-1	.	TGTGCCAGCACCCTGGACAGGGAGGATGAAGCTTTCTTT	CASTLDREDEAFF
TRBD1	TRBV28	TRBJ1-2	few	TGTGCCAGCAGTTTAGGGACAGAAGCTACTGGCTACACCTTC	CASSLGTEATGYTF
.	TRBV20-1	TRBJ1-2	few	TGCAGTGCCTCCCAGGGGATCGGTGGCTACACCTTC	CSASQGIGGYTF
.	TRBV7-2	TRBJ2-7	few	TGTGCCAGCGGGGTTGTTGGCGAGCAGTACTTC	CASGVVGEQYF
.	TRBV7-9	TRBJ2-1	.	TGTGCCAGCAGCCCTCTCGTGGGGCGGTCCTACAATGAGCAGTTCTTC	CASSPLVGRSYNEQFF
TRBD1	TRBV2	TRBJ2-7	.	TGTGCCAGCAGTAACCTCGACAGGGGGTCGTACGAGCAGTACTTC	CASSNLDRGSYEQYF
TRBD2	TRBV7-2	TRBJ2-1	once	TGTGCCAGCAGCTCGAGCGGGATAGCGGCCTACAATGAGCAGTTCTTC	CASSSSGIAAYNEQFF
.	TRBV4-2	TRBJ1-1	.	TGTGCCAGCAGCCAAGCGGAGGGGAGAACCGAAGCTTTCTTT	CASSQAEGRTEAFF
.	TRBV12-3/TRBV12-4	TRBJ2-3	.	TGTGCCAGCAGTTTAAAAGTCAGTACCCTGCGCACAGATACGCAGTATTTT	CASSLKVSTLRTDTQYF
TRBD1	TRBV20-1	TRBJ2-5	few	TGCAGTGCTTTCCGTCTAGACAGGGGCCAAGAGACCCAGTACTTC	CSAFRLDRGQETQYF
TRBD2	TRBV5-5	TRBJ2-1	.	TGTGCCAGCAGCTTGGTCCGGCGGGGGTTTTCCAATGAGCAGTTCTTC	CASSLVRRGFSNEQFF
.	TRBV11-2	TRBJ2-5	.	TGTGCCAGCAGCTTAGGTACTATCAGAGAGACCCAGTACTTC	CASSLGTIRETQYF
.	TRBV20-1	TRBJ2-7	.	TGCAGTGCTAGAAAGGGGGGGGGCCGCTACGAGCAGTACTTC	CSARKGGGRYEQYF
TRBD1	TRBV5-5	TRBJ1-1	.	TGTGCCAGCAGTCAACGGACAGGAACCATGAACACTGAAGCTTTCTTT	CASSQRTGTMNTEAFF
TRBD2	TRBV5-1	TRBJ2-1	.	TGCGCCAGCAGCTTGGGAGTCCTAGCGGGAGGGACCTACAATGAGCAGTTCTTC	CASSLGVLAGGTYNEQFF
.	TRBV29-1	TRBJ2-1	.	TGCAGCGTTGAAGTTGTGCAACAGGGTGAGCAGTTCTTC	CSVEVVQQGEQFF
TRBD1	TRBV5-6	TRBJ2-1	.	TGTGCCAGCAAGGCAGGGGGTCCAATTCATGAGCAGTTCTTC	CASKAGGPIHEQFF
.	TRBV5-5	TRBJ2-7	.	TGTGCCAGCAGCACGATTCCGGACCCGGTCCACGAGCAGTACTTC	CASSTIPDPVHEQYF
TRBD1	TRBV9	TRBJ2-7	.	TGTGCCAGCAGCGTAGCGGGACAGGGGTTGGGGGATGAGCAGTACTTC	CASSVAGQGLGDEQYF
TRBD1	TRBV4-1	TRBJ1-1	once	TGCGCCAGCAGCCAAGCACCGGGACAGGGACTGAACACTGAAGCTTTCTTT	CASSQAPGQGLNTEAFF
TRBD2	TRBV29-1	TRBJ2-3	.	TGCAGCGTTGAGGCTAGCGGGATCACAGATACGCAGTATTTT	CSVEASGITDTQYF
.	TRBV6-6	TRBJ1-1	.	TGTGCCAGCAGGCAGGCAGGGGCCAACACTGAAGCTTTCTTT	CASRQAGANTEAFF
.	TRBV7-2	TRBJ2-5	.	TGTGCCAGCAGCTTAGTTGGGACCCTACAAGAAGAGACCCAGTACTTC	CASSLVGTLQEETQYF
TRBD2	TRBV7-2	TRBJ2-3	.	TGTGCCAGCAGCCCAACCGGACTAGCGGGGGGTTTGGATACGCAGTATTTT	CASSPTGLAGGLDTQYF
.	TRBV12-5	TRBJ2-5	.	TGTGCTAGTGGTTTAGAAGGTGCCTATGAGCAGTACTTC	CASGLEGAYEQYF
.	TRBV3-1	TRBJ2-5	.	TGTGCCAGCAGCCAACGGACTCCTATGTACCAAGAGACCCAGTACTTC	CASSQRTPMYQETQYF
TRBD2	TRBV29-1	TRBJ2-1	.	TGCAGCGTGGGACTAGTATCCCATGAGCAGTTCTTC	CSVGLVSHEQFF
.	TRBV5-1	TRBJ2-5	.	TGCGCCAGCAGATCCACCGGGACCTGGGTTTCGGAGACCCAGTACTTC	CASRSTGTWVSETQYF